These T cell receptor beta chains were read from a single sample in a study of T-cell memory formation after mild COVID-19. TCRdb processed the 5' RACE reads anew with MiXCR; each CDR3 protein has one entry. The sample yields 110,000 or so distinct CDR3 sequences, around 17% seen once. Sequenced material: PBMCs or a T cell subset sorted from them (not recorded which). These receptors were obtained from a man between 18 and 29 years old who had mild COVID-19 (a few samples of this study predate the infection). Cell type and time point are not known. CDR3s include the opening cysteine and the closing phenylalanine or tryptophan. Fields, in order: J gene, D gene, clone size, V gene, CDR3 DNA, CDR3 protein. A D gene is named only where the DNA matches it firmly. Some rows mark clone size as missing; the rest say once, few, many or name a class of expanded clone.

J gene: TRBJ2-3
D gene: TRBD2
clone size: few
V gene: TRBV6-1
CDR3 DNA: TGTGCCAGCAGTACTAGCGGGGGGGCAGATACGCAGTATTTT
CDR3 protein: CASSTSGGADTQYF

J gene: TRBJ1-6
D gene: NA
clone size: NA
V gene: TRBV10-3
CDR3 DNA: TGTGCCGGCGGGGACACATATAATTCACCCCTCCACTTT
CDR3 protein: CAGGDTYNSPLHF

J gene: TRBJ2-7
D gene: NA
clone size: NA
V gene: TRBV29-1
CDR3 DNA: TGCAGCGTTGTAGTCAGGGGCCACGAGCAGTACTTC
CDR3 protein: CSVVVRGHEQYF

J gene: TRBJ2-3
D gene: TRBD1
clone size: few
V gene: TRBV7-9
CDR3 DNA: TGTGCCAGCAGCGGCTACAGGGGTCGCGCAGATACGCAGTATTTT
CDR3 protein: CASSGYRGRADTQYF

J gene: TRBJ2-1
D gene: NA
clone size: few
V gene: TRBV15
CDR3 DNA: TGTGCCACCAGCAGAGATCGGGGCAGAAATGAGCAGTTCTTC
CDR3 protein: CATSRDRGRNEQFF

J gene: TRBJ1-1
D gene: NA
clone size: NA
V gene: TRBV11-2
CDR3 DNA: TGTGCCAGCAGCTTACGGTGGGAGAAGGCGGAAGCTTTCTTT
CDR3 protein: CASSLRWEKAEAFF

J gene: TRBJ1-1
D gene: NA
clone size: NA
V gene: TRBV7-8
CDR3 DNA: TGTGCCAGCAGCTTAGTCATCAGGGGTGCTGAAGCTTTCTTT
CDR3 protein: CASSLVIRGAEAFF

J gene: TRBJ1-2
D gene: NA
clone size: NA
V gene: TRBV2
CDR3 DNA: TGTGCCAGCACCTCAATTCGGCATTCCCAGGTCGATGGCTACACCTTC
CDR3 protein: CASTSIRHSQVDGYTF

J gene: TRBJ1-2
D gene: NA
clone size: NA
V gene: TRBV6-1
CDR3 DNA: TGTGCCAGCAGTGAAAGTCTAGGACGGAACTATGGCTACACCTTC
CDR3 protein: CASSESLGRNYGYTF

J gene: TRBJ2-7
D gene: NA
clone size: few
V gene: TRBV6-5
CDR3 DNA: TGTGCCAGCTCTGATCCTAGCTCCTACGAGCAGTACTTC
CDR3 protein: CASSDPSSYEQYF

J gene: TRBJ2-3
D gene: TRBD2
clone size: NA
V gene: TRBV5-1
CDR3 DNA: TGCGCCAGCAGCCTGGAACAGCTAGCGGGGGGGCCGGCAGATACGCAGTATTTT
CDR3 protein: CASSLEQLAGGPADTQYF

J gene: TRBJ1-1
D gene: TRBD1
clone size: few
V gene: TRBV29-1
CDR3 DNA: TGCAGCGTTGGGGGAGCGTGGACAGGGGATTTTAACACTGAAGCTTTCTTT
CDR3 protein: CSVGGAWTGDFNTEAFF

J gene: TRBJ2-3
D gene: TRBD2
clone size: NA
V gene: TRBV4-3
CDR3 DNA: TGCGCCAGCAGCCAAGACGACGGGAGGACGCAGTATTTT
CDR3 protein: CASSQDDGRTQYF

J gene: TRBJ2-7
D gene: NA
clone size: few
V gene: TRBV14
CDR3 DNA: TGTGCCAGCAGCCAAGCGGCACAACCCTACTACGAGCAGTACTTC
CDR3 protein: CASSQAAQPYYEQYF

J gene: TRBJ1-6
D gene: NA
clone size: NA
V gene: TRBV6-5
CDR3 DNA: TGTGCCAGCAGTTACTCGAACACCGCGCGTTCACCCCTCCACTTT
CDR3 protein: CASSYSNTARSPLHF

J gene: TRBJ2-3
D gene: NA
clone size: NA
V gene: TRBV5-6
CDR3 DNA: TGTGCCAGCAGTTTCTGGGAGTCAGATACGCAGTATTTT
CDR3 protein: CASSFWESDTQYF

J gene: TRBJ2-2
D gene: NA
clone size: many
V gene: TRBV6-2/TRBV6-3
CDR3 DNA: TGTGCCAGCGGGAACACCGGGGAGCTGTTTTTT
CDR3 protein: CASGNTGELFF

J gene: TRBJ2-2
D gene: NA
clone size: few
V gene: TRBV4-2
CDR3 DNA: TGTGCCAGCAGCCAAGATAGGGGGTTGGACACCGGGGAGCTGTTTTTT
CDR3 protein: CASSQDRGLDTGELFF

J gene: TRBJ1-2
D gene: NA
clone size: NA
V gene: TRBV12-3/TRBV12-4
CDR3 DNA: TGTGCCAGCAGTTTAAATCCCGGGGAGGGCTACACCTTC
CDR3 protein: CASSLNPGEGYTF

J gene: TRBJ2-1
D gene: TRBD2
clone size: NA
V gene: TRBV20-1
CDR3 DNA: TGCAGTGCTAGACCAGGCGTGGGGAGGGGCGGGAATGAGCAGTTCTTC
CDR3 protein: CSARPGVGRGGNEQFF

J gene: TRBJ2-3
D gene: NA
clone size: few
V gene: TRBV7-3
CDR3 DNA: TGTGCCAGCAGCCTCTCTACGCGCGAAGGAGATACGCAGTATTTT
CDR3 protein: CASSLSTREGDTQYF

J gene: TRBJ1-5
D gene: NA
clone size: NA
V gene: TRBV6-2/TRBV6-3
CDR3 DNA: TGTGCCAGCACCCAATCGACAGGTCAGCCCCAGCATTTT
CDR3 protein: CASTQSTGQPQHF

J gene: TRBJ1-6
D gene: TRBD1
clone size: NA
V gene: TRBV6-6
CDR3 DNA: TGTGCCAGCAGAGAGGGACAGTATAATTCACCCCTCCACTTT
CDR3 protein: CASREGQYNSPLHF

J gene: TRBJ2-5
D gene: TRBD2
clone size: few
V gene: TRBV11-2
CDR3 DNA: TGTGCCAGCAGCTTAGGGACTAGCGGGGGGACTGAGACCCAGTACTTC
CDR3 protein: CASSLGTSGGTETQYF

J gene: TRBJ1-6
D gene: NA
clone size: many
V gene: TRBV5-1
CDR3 DNA: TGCGCCAGCAGCTTGGGGGTTGAATCACCCCTCCACTTT
CDR3 protein: CASSLGVESPLHF

J gene: TRBJ2-5
D gene: TRBD1
clone size: few
V gene: TRBV7-2
CDR3 DNA: TGTGCCAGCAGCTCCCTGGGAGGACAGGGGGCGCGAGAGACCCAGTACTTC
CDR3 protein: CASSSLGGQGARETQYF

J gene: TRBJ2-1
D gene: TRBD2
clone size: few
V gene: TRBV9
CDR3 DNA: TGTGCCAGCAGCGTATCCGGGGGGGTCTCCTACAATGAGCAGTTCTTC
CDR3 protein: CASSVSGGVSYNEQFF

J gene: TRBJ2-3
D gene: TRBD2
clone size: NA
V gene: TRBV9
CDR3 DNA: TGTGCCAGCAGCGTAGGGACTAGCGGCACAGATACGCAGTATTTT
CDR3 protein: CASSVGTSGTDTQYF

J gene: TRBJ2-3
D gene: TRBD2
clone size: NA
V gene: TRBV6-5
CDR3 DNA: TGTGCCAGCAGTTACGGGCTAGCGGGGGGGCCAGATACGCAGTATTTT
CDR3 protein: CASSYGLAGGPDTQYF

J gene: TRBJ2-1
D gene: NA
clone size: NA
V gene: TRBV30
CDR3 DNA: TGTGCCTGGGCGACTAGGGGCCGCTACAATGAGCAGTTCTTC
CDR3 protein: CAWATRGRYNEQFF

J gene: TRBJ2-5
D gene: NA
clone size: many
V gene: TRBV27
CDR3 DNA: TGTGCCAGCAGTGAAGGGGGTAAACAAGAGACCCAGTACTTC
CDR3 protein: CASSEGGKQETQYF

J gene: TRBJ1-1
D gene: NA
clone size: few
V gene: TRBV5-1
CDR3 DNA: TGCGCCAGCAGCTGGGCCCCCGCTGCAAACACTGAAGCTTTCTTT
CDR3 protein: CASSWAPAANTEAFF

J gene: TRBJ2-7
D gene: TRBD2
clone size: NA
V gene: TRBV5-7
CDR3 DNA: TGTGCCAGCAGCTTACGGGGGGAAGACTACGAGCAGTACTTC
CDR3 protein: CASSLRGEDYEQYF

J gene: TRBJ2-5
D gene: NA
clone size: many
V gene: TRBV12-3/TRBV12-4
CDR3 DNA: TGTGCCAGCAGTTTAGAGGTGCAGGGTGGAGAGACCCAGTACTTC
CDR3 protein: CASSLEVQGGETQYF

J gene: TRBJ1-4
D gene: NA
clone size: NA
V gene: TRBV15
CDR3 DNA: TGTGCCACCAGCAGAGGGAAGGGTGAAAAACTGTTTTTT
CDR3 protein: CATSRGKGEKLFF

J gene: TRBJ2-3
D gene: TRBD1
clone size: NA
V gene: TRBV7-9
CDR3 DNA: TGTGCCAGCAGCTCCCACAGGGGGCCGACAGATACGCAGTATTTT
CDR3 protein: CASSSHRGPTDTQYF

J gene: TRBJ2-5
D gene: TRBD2
clone size: few
V gene: TRBV6-5
CDR3 DNA: TGTGCCAGCAGTCTCCATGAGGGAGGGGAGACCCAGTACTTC
CDR3 protein: CASSLHEGGETQYF

J gene: TRBJ2-7
D gene: NA
clone size: many
V gene: TRBV2
CDR3 DNA: TGTGCCAGCAGGCCCTGGCTCCGCTGGGAGCAGTACTTC
CDR3 protein: CASRPWLRWEQYF

J gene: TRBJ2-3
D gene: TRBD2
clone size: few
V gene: TRBV4-2
CDR3 DNA: TGTGCCAGCAGCCAACCAACCCCGTCGGCGGGGGGTCCCTTCACAGATACGCAGTATTTT
CDR3 protein: CASSQPTPSAGGPFTDTQYF

J gene: TRBJ1-1
D gene: NA
clone size: NA
V gene: TRBV7-2
CDR3 DNA: TGTGCCAGCAGCTTAACGGGCGGGTGGTACACTGAAGCTTTCTTT
CDR3 protein: CASSLTGGWYTEAFF

J gene: TRBJ1-5
D gene: NA
clone size: few
V gene: TRBV12-3/TRBV12-4
CDR3 DNA: TGTGCCAGCAGTATGCGGACAAAGAATCAGCCCCAGCATTTT
CDR3 protein: CASSMRTKNQPQHF

J gene: TRBJ2-6
D gene: TRBD2
clone size: few
V gene: TRBV7-9
CDR3 DNA: TGTGCCAGCAGCGCGGGAGGAACCAACTCTGGGGCCAACGTCCTGACTTTC
CDR3 protein: CASSAGGTNSGANVLTF

J gene: TRBJ2-6
D gene: NA
clone size: NA
V gene: TRBV9
CDR3 DNA: TGTGCCAGCAGCGTTCTTGGGGGCGCTGGGGCCAACGTCCTGACTTTC
CDR3 protein: CASSVLGGAGANVLTF

J gene: TRBJ2-1
D gene: NA
clone size: few
V gene: TRBV20-1
CDR3 DNA: TGCAGTGCTAGTAGAGGGGAATTGGCCAATGAGCAGTTCTTC
CDR3 protein: CSASRGELANEQFF

J gene: TRBJ1-4
D gene: NA
clone size: NA
V gene: TRBV4-3
CDR3 DNA: TGCGCCAGCAGCCAAGATCCGGTCTCCTATGAAAAACTGTTTTTT
CDR3 protein: CASSQDPVSYEKLFF

J gene: TRBJ1-1
D gene: TRBD1
clone size: NA
V gene: TRBV20-1
CDR3 DNA: TGCAGTGCTAGGAGGGACAGGGGCCGAAGAGAAGCTTTCTTT
CDR3 protein: CSARRDRGRREAFF

J gene: TRBJ2-7
D gene: NA
clone size: few
V gene: TRBV10-3
CDR3 DNA: TGTGCCATCAGCCGACTAGAGGGCGAGCAGTACTTC
CDR3 protein: CAISRLEGEQYF

J gene: TRBJ2-7
D gene: NA
clone size: NA
V gene: TRBV12-3/TRBV12-4
CDR3 DNA: TGTGCCAGCAGTTTCGGCGACAGGCCCTACGAGCAGTACTTC
CDR3 protein: CASSFGDRPYEQYF

J gene: TRBJ2-3
D gene: TRBD1
clone size: NA
V gene: TRBV7-6
CDR3 DNA: TGTGCCAGCAGCTGGCCATTGGGACAGTCGCGTTCCACAGATACGCAGTATTTT
CDR3 protein: CASSWPLGQSRSTDTQYF

J gene: TRBJ1-1
D gene: NA
clone size: few
V gene: TRBV5-1
CDR3 DNA: TGCGCCAGCAAAACACAGGGCTCGAACACTGAAGCTTTCTTT
CDR3 protein: CASKTQGSNTEAFF

J gene: TRBJ2-3
D gene: NA
clone size: many
V gene: TRBV5-1
CDR3 DNA: TGTGCCAGCAGCCTCGGAGGCACAGATACGCAGTATTTT
CDR3 protein: CASSLGGTDTQYF

J gene: TRBJ2-5
D gene: TRBD1
clone size: few
V gene: TRBV7-2
CDR3 DNA: TGTGCCAGCAGGGATAACAGGGGACAAGAGACCCAGTACTTC
CDR3 protein: CASRDNRGQETQYF

J gene: TRBJ2-6
D gene: NA
clone size: NA
V gene: TRBV15
CDR3 DNA: TGTGCCACCAGCAGAGTCGTAGCAAGAGTCTCTGGGGCCAACGTCCTGACTTTC
CDR3 protein: CATSRVVARVSGANVLTF